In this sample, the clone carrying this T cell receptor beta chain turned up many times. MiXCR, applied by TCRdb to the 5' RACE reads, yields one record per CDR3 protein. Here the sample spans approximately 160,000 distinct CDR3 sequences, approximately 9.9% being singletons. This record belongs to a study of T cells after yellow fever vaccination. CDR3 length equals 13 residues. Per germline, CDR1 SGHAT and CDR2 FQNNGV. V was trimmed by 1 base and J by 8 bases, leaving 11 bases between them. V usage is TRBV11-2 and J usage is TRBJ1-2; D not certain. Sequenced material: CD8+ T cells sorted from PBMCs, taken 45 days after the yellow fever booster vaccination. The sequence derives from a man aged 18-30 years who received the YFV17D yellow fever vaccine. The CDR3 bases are TGTGCCAGCAGCTTAGTAGCCGGGGAAGGCTACACCTTC. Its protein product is CASSLVAGEGYTF.